What follows is one T cell receptor (beta chain) and its context. This sample is drawn from a study of cytotoxic CD8 clonotypes in ibrutinib-treated CLL. Across the study: Patients attained some 24 partial and 2 complete responses; at median around 68 months, roughly 15 remained remitted while some 12 progressed. Response specimens were obtained following a median treatment duration of 12 months, with a range of 6 to 36.

For TCR beta libraries, roughly 1.9 micrograms of genomic DNA were obtained from cryopreserved PBMCs. Looked up from germline, CDR1 is SGHVS and CDR2 is FQNEAQ. The CDR3 sequence is 16 residues long. The V and J ends lost 1 base and 6 bases, in that order; junction bases with no gene match: 9. Method: immunoSEQ multiplex PCR; TCRdb's copy keeps in-frame clones and lacks some. The sample shows 65,000 to 85,000 clones, 90% of them seen only once. The sequence was collected from a human donor with chronic lymphocytic leukemia. The genes are TRBV7-8 and TRBJ1-1, with 9 positions matching TRBD1. The specimen comprised PBMCs, sampled after 12 months of ibrutinib treatment. The CDR3 reads CASSLVGGRQGAEAFF. CDR3 sequence (DNA): TGTGCCAGCAGCTTAGTGGGGGGCCGACAGGGGGCTGAAGCTTTCTTT.